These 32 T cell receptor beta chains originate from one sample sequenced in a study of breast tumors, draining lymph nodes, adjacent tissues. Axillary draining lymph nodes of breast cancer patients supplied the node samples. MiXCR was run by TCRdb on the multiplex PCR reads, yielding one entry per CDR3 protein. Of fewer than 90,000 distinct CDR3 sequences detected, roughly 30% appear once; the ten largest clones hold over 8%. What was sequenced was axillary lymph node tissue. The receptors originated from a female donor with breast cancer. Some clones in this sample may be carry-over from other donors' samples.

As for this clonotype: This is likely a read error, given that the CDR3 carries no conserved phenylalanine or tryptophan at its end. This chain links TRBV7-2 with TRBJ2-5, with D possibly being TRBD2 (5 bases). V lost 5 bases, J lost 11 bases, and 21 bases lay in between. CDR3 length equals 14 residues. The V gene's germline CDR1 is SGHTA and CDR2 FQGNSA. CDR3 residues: CASSQAPPPRTQYL. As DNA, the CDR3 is TGTGCCAGCAGCCAAGCCCCGCCCCCGAGGACTCAGTACCTC.

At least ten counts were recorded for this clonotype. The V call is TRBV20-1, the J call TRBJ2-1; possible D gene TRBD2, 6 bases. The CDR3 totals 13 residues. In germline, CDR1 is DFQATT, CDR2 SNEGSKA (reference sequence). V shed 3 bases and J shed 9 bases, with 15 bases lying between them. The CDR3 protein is CSARRLGTREQFF. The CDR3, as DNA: TGCAGTGCTAGGCGACTAGGTACTCGTGAGCAGTTCTTC.

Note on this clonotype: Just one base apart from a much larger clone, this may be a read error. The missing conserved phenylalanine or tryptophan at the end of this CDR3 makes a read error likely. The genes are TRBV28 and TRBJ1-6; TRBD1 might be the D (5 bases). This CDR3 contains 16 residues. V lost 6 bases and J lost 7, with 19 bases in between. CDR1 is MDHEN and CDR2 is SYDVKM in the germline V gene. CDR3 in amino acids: CASRFNRGHSNSPLHS. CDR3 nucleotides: TGTGCCAGCAGATTTAACCGGGGCCACTCCAATTCACCCCTCCACTCT.

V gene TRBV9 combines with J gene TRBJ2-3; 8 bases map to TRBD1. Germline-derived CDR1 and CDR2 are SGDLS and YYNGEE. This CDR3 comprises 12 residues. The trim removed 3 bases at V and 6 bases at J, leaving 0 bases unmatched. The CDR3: CASSGTGDTQYF. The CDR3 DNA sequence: TGTGCCAGCAGCGGGACAGGGGATACGCAGTATTTT. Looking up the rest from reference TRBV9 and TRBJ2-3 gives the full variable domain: DSGVTQTPKHLITATGQRVTLRCSPRSGDLSVYWYQQSLDQGLQFLIQYYNGEERAKGNILERFSAQQFPDLHSELNLSSLELGDSALYFCASSGTGDTQYFGPGTRLTVL.

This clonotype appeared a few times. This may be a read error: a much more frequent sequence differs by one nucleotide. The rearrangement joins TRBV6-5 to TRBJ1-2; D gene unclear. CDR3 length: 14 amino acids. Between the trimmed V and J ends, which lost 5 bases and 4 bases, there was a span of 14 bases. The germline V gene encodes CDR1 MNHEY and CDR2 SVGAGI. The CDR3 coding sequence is TGTGCCAGCAGTCACACGGATTCCAGCTATGGCTACACCTTC. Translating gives CASSHTDSSYGYTF.

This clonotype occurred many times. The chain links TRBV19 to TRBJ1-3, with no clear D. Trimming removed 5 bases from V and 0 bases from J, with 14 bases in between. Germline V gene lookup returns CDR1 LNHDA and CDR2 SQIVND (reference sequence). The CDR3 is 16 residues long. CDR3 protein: CASSYTLGSSGNTIYF. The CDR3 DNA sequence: TGTGCCAGTAGTTATACTCTGGGAAGCTCTGGAAACACCATATATTTT.

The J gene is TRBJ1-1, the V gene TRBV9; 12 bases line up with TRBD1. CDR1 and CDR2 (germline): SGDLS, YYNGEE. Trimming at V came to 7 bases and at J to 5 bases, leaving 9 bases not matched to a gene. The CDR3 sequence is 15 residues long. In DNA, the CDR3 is TGTGCCAGCGGCCCAGGGACAGGGGGCTTGACTGAAGCTTTCTTT. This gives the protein CASGPGTGGLTEAFF.

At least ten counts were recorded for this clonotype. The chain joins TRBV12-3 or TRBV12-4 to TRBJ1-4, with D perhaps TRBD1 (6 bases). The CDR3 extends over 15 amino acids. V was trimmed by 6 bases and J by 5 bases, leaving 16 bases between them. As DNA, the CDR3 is TGTGCCAGCAGGCCCACGGGACATACAAATGAAAAACTGTTTTTT. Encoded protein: CASRPTGHTNEKLFF.

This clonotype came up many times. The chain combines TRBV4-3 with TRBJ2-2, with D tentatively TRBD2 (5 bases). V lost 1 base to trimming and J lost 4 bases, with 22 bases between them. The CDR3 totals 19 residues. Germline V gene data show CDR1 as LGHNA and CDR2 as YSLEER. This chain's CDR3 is CASSQAPITSEGVTGELFF. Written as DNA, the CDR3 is TGCGCCAGCAGCCAAGCTCCAATTACTAGTGAAGGTGTCACCGGGGAGCTGTTTTTT.

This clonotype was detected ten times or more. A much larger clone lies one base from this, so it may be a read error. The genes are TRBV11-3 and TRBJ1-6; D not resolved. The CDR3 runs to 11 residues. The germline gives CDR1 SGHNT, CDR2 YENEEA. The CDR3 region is CASSSNSPPHF. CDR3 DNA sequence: TGTGCCAGCAGCAGTAATTCACCCCCCCACTTT.

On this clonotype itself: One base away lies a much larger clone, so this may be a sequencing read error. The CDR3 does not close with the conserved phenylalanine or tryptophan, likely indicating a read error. The chain's CDR3 is CASSLLGHLDIQYL. In DNA form, the CDR3 reads TGTGCCAGCAGCTTATTAGGACACCTAGACATTCAGTACCTC. This chain uses TRBV7-8 with TRBJ2-4; D is possibly TRBD1 (5 bases). From germline, CDR1 is SGHVS and CDR2 FQNEAQ. V shed 2 bases and J shed 8 bases, with 13 bases lying between them. This CDR3 has 14 residues.

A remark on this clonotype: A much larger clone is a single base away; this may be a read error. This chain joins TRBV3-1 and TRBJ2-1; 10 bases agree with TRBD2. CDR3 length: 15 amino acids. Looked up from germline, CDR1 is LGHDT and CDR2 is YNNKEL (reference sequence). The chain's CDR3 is CASSLSASGGWEQLF. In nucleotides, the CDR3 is TGTGCCAGCAGCCTATCGGCTAGCGGGGGATGGGAGCAGCTCTTC.

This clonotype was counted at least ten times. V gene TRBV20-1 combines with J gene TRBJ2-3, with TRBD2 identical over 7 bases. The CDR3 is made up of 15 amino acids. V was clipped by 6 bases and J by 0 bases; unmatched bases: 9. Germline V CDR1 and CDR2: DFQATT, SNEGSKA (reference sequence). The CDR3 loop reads CSAFGASGSTDTQYF. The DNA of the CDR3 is TGCAGTGCCTTCGGCGCTAGCGGTAGCACAGATACGCAGTATTTT.

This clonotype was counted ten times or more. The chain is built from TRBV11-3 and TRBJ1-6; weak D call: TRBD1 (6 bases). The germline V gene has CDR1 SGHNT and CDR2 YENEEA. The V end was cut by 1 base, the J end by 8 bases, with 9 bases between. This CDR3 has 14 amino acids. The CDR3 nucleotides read TGTGCCAGCAGCTTAGTTGCAGGGGATTCACCCCTCCACTTT. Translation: CASSLVAGDSPLHF.

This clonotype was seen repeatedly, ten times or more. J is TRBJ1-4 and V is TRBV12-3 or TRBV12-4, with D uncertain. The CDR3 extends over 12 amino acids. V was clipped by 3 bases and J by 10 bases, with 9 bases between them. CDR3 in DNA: TGTGCCAGCAGTTTCGGGATTGGAAAACTGTTTTTT. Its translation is CASSFGIGKLFF.

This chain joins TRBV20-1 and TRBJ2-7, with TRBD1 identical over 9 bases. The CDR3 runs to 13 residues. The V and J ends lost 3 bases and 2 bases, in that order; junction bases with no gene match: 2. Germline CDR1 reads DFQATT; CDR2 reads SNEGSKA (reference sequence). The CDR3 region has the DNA TGCAGTGCTAGGACAGGGGGAGCCTACGAGCAGTACTTC. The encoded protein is CSARTGGAYEQYF.

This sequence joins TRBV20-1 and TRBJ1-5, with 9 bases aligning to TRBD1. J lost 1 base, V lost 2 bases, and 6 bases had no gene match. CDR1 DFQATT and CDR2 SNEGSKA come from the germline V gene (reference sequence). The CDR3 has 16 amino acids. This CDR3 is CSARPSTGGSNQPQHF. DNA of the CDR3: TGCAGTGCTAGACCCTCTACAGGGGGCAGCAATCAGCCCCAGCATTTT.

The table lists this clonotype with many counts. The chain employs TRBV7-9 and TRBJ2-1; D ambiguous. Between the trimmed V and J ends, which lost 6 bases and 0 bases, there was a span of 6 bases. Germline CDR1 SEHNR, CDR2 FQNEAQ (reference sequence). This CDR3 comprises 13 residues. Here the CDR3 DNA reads TGTGCCAGCAGGCTCGACTCCTACAATGAGCAGTTCTTC. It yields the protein CASRLDSYNEQFF. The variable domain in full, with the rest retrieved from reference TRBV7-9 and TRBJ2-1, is DTGVSQNPRHKITKRGQNVTFRCDPISEHNRLYWYRQTLGQGPEFLTYFQNEAQLEKSRLLSDRFSAERPKGSFSTLEIQRTEQGDSAMYLCASRLDSYNEQFFGPGTRLTVL.

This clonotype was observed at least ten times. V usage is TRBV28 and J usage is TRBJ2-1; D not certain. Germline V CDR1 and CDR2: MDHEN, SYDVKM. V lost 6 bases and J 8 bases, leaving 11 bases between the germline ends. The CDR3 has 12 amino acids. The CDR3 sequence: CASSPDWDEQFF. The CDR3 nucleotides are TGTGCCAGCAGCCCCGATTGGGATGAGCAGTTCTTC.

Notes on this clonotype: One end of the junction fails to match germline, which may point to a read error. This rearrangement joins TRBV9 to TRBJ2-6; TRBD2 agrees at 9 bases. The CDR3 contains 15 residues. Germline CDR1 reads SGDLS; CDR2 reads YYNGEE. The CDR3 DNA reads TGTGCCAGCAGCGTAGGGGCGGGAGGGCCCTACGTCCTGGCTTTC. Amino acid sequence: CASSVGAGGPYVLAF. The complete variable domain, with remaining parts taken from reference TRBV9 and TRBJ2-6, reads DSGVTQTPKHLITATGQRVTLRCSPRSGDLSVYWYQQSLDQGLQFLIQYYNGEERAKGNILERFSAQQFPDLHSELNLSSLELGDSALYFCASSVGAGGPYVLAFGAGSRLTVL.

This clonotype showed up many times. CDR3 DNA: TGTGCCAGCAGCTCCCGGACTAGCGGGATTAGGAATGAGCAGTTCTTC. Translating gives CASSSRTSGIRNEQFF. V gene TRBV9 combines with J gene TRBJ2-1, with TRBD2 identical over 12 bases. Germline CDR1 and CDR2: SGDLS and YYNGEE. Unmatched junction bases numbered 9, after V lost 4 bases and J lost 7 bases. There are 16 residues in the CDR3.

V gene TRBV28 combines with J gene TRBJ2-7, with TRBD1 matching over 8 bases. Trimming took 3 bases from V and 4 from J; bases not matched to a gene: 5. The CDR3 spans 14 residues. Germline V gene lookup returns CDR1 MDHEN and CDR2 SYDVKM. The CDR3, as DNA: TGTGCCAGCAGTTTCGCAGGGGGCGCGTACGAGCAGTACTTC. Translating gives CASSFAGGAYEQYF.

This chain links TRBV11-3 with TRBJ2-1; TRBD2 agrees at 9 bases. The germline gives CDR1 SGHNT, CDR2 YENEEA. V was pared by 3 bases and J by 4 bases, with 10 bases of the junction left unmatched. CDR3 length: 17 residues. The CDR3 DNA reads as TGTGCCAGCAGCTTTTCAGGGACTAGCCGACCTTACAATGAGCAGTTCTTC. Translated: CASSFSGTSRPYNEQFF.

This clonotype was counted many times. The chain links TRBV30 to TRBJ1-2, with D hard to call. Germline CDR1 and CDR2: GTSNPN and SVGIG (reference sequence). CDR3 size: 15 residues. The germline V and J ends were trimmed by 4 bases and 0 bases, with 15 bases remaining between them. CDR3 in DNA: TGTGCCTGGAACTTTTGGGCGGACTCTAACTATGGCTACACCTTC. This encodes CAWNFWADSNYGYTF.

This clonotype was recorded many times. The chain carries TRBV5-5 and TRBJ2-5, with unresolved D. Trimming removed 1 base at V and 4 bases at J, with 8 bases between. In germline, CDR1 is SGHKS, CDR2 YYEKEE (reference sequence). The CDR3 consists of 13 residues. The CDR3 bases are TGTGCCAGCAGCTTGTGGGTCTCAGAGACCCAGTACTTC. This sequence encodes CASSLWVSETQYF.

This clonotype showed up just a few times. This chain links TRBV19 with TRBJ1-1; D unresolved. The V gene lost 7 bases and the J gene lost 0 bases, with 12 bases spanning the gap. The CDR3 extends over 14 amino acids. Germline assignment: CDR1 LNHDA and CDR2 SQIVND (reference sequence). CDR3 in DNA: TGTGCCAGTATCCGTAACCGGATGAACACTGAAGCTTTCTTT. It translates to CASIRNRMNTEAFF.

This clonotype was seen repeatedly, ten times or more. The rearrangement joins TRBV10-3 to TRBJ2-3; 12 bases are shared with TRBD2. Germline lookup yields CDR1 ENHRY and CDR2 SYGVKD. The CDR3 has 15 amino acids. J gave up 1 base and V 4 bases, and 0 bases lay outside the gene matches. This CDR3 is CAISGLAGGTDTQYF. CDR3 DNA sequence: TGTGCCATCAGTGGACTAGCGGGAGGCACAGATACGCAGTATTTT.

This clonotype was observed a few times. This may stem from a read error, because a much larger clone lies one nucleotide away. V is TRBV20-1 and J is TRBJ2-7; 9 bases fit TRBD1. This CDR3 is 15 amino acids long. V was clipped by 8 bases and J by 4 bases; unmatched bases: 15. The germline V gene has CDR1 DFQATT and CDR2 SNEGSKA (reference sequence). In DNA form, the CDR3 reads TGCAGTACGGCCGCAGTAGGGACAGGGACATACGAGCAGTACTTC. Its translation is CSTAAVGTGTYEQYF.

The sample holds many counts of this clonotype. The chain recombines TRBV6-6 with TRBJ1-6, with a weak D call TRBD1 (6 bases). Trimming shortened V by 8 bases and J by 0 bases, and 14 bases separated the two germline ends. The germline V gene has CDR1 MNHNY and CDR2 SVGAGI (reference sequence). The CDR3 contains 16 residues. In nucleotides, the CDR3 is TGTGCCAGCGGACAGCTCGCTGGCTCCTATAATTCACCCCTCCACTTT. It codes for CASGQLAGSYNSPLHF.

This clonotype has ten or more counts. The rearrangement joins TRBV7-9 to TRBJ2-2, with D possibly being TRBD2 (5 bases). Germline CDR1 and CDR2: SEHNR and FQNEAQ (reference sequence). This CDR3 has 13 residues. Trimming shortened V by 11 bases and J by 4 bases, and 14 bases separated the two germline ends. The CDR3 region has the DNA TGTGCCGGCCATTTAGCGAGCACCGGGGAGCTGTTTTTT. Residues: CAGHLASTGELFF.

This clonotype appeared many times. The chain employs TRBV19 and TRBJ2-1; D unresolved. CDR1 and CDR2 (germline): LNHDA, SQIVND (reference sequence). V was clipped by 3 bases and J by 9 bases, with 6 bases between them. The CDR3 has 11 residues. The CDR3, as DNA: TGTGCCAGTAGTATTTATAGTGAGCAGTTCTTC. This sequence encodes CASSIYSEQFF.

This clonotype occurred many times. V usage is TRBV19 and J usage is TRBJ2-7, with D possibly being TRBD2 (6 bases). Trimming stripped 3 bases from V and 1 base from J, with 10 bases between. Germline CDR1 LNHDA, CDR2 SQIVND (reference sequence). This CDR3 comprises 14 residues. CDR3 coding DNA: TGTGCCAGTAGTATTGGCGGGAAGTCCTACGAGCAGTACTTC. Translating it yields CASSIGGKSYEQYF.